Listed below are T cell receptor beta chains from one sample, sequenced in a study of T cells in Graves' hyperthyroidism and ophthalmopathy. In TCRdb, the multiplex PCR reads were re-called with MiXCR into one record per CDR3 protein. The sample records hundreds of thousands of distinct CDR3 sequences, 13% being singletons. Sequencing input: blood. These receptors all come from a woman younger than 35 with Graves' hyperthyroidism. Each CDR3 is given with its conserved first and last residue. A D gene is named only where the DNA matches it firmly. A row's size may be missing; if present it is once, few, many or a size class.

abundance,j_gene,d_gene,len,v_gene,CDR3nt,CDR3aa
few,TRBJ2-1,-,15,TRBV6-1,TGTGCCAGCAGACGTACCGATAGCCCCTACAATGAGCAGTTCTTC,CASRRTDSPYNEQFF
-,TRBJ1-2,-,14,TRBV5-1,TGCGCCAGCAGCTTGGGAAGGGTAACCTATGGCTACACCTTC,CASSLGRVTYGYTF
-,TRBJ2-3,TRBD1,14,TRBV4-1,TGCGCCAGCAGCCACGGACAGGGACTAGATACGCAGTATTTT,CASSHGQGLDTQYF
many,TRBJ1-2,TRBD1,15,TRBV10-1,TGCGCCAGCAGTGAGCGACAGGGGGCCGGCTATGGCTACACCTTC,CASSERQGAGYGYTF
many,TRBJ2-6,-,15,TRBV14,TGTGCCAGCAGCCAAGGAGGATCTGGGGCCAACGTCCTGACTTTC,CASSQGGSGANVLTF
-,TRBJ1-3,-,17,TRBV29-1,TGCAGCGTCGAGACGGGGGCCGGGGCCTTCTCTGGAAACACCATATATTTT,CSVETGAGAFSGNTIYF
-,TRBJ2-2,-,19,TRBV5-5,TGTGCCAGCAGCCTTGAGCCTCAGGGTCGGTGGGGGAACACCGGGGAGCTGTTTTTT,CASSLEPQGRWGNTGELFF
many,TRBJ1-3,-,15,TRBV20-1,TGCAGTGCTAGACCAGGCGACCGGGCTGGAAACACCATATATTTT,CSARPGDRAGNTIYF
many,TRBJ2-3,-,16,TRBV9,TGTGCCAGCAGCGTAGGCGCCCAGACTAGCACAGATACGCAGTATTTT,CASSVGAQTSTDTQYF
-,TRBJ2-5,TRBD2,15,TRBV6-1,TGTGCCGTTACCGGGACTAGCGGGGGACAAGAGACCCAGTACTTC,CAVTGTSGGQETQYF
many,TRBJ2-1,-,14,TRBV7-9,TGTGCCAGCAGCTTAGACCCCGGGATCAATGAGCAGTTCTTC,CASSLDPGINEQFF
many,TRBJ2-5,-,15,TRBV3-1,TGTGCCAGCAGCCCATCAATAGGGTCTAAAGAGACCCAGTACTTC,CASSPSIGSKETQYF
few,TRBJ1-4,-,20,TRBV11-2,TGTGCCAGCAGCTTAGGCCCAAGGGCAGCCCAACTTCTAACTAATGAAAAACTGTTTTTT,CASSLGPRAAQLLTNEKLFF